This record covers a single T cell receptor (beta chain). This clone has a single count. The clone's antigen remains unknown. No base qualities exist here, and no much larger clone lies one base off it. Separate from the approximately 700-subject first cohort, the validation cohort of 90 to 150 subjects was the group to which the donors belonged. The data originate from a study of cytomegalovirus exposure and HLA in healthy donors (dated by TCRdb to between 2016 and 2019). Background on the whole study: A later analysis indicated that the roughly 130 validation repertoires were generated on the platform also employed for the 700 or so repertoires of the first cohort. The study aimed to test whether signatures of past pathogen exposure could be identified by cataloging public T cell receptors. A separate validation cohort of about 110 different subjects was used in addition to the 666-subject first cohort. The study combined high-throughput TCR immunosequencing, statistical association of individual TCRs with disease status, and machine learning to predict cytomegalovirus infection status. Results the study describes overall, beyond this receptor: Of the cluster scores, roughly 95% were above 0 in a later analysis, which found that TCRs clustered in the first cohort also tended to co-occur in the 95 to 150 validation repertoires. In vitro tests confirmed that a few of the cytomegalovirus-associated TCR beta chains recognize cytomegalovirus antigens. A total of 150 to 200 TCR beta chains were listed by the study as associated with cytomegalovirus. A later analysis lacked HLA typing for the validation cohort, so it scored co-occurrence in that cohort across all 110 or so repertoires. In both the original and validation cohorts, the classifier was reported to diagnose cytomegalovirus status with high specificity and sensitivity. Most TCR sequences were observed very rarely across donors, whereas some public TCRs were present in many individuals. It was suggested by the authors that the approach could potentially be generalized to other disease states and immunological phenotypes.

The CDR3 runs 13 amino acids, cysteine and phenylalanine included. Only CDR3 DNA is held: 39 bases, read in frame from base 1. V loses 0 bases of germline sequence and J loses 5 bases, and the interval between the two ends is 6 bases. The germline V gene (reference sequence) sets CDR1 to LNHNV and CDR2 to YYDKDF. Libraries were built with the immunoSEQ multiplex PCR assay. As for the original processing: To diagnose cytomegalovirus status from the catalog of TCR beta chain sequences, a statistical classification framework was built. Sourced from immuneACCESS, this table was stored by TCRdb with only in-frame sequences that have V and J called. A share of the clones is absent; for the studies checked, an unresolved V gene accounts for under half, and the remainder has no known explanation. Clone size and V and J calls were adopted from that table, with D and trimming inferred from the DNA. For this sample the table gives about 98,000 clones, of which 87% were detected only once. The top ten clones comprise about 6% of the sample.

The sequenced sample consisted of PBMCs. The TCR was taken from a man younger than 35 in good health and CMV-seropositive. This chain joins TRBV15 to TRBJ2-3, with no D gene named confidently. The nucleotide sequence is TGTGCCACCAGCAGAGATCGACTAGATACGCAGTATTTT. This encodes CATSRDRLDTQYF.